The rows below give T cell receptor beta chains drawn from one sample of a study of cytomegalovirus exposure and HLA in healthy donors. The data were produced by immunoSEQ multiplex PCR, yet TCRdb's version contains in-frame clones alone and is incomplete. The table has 150,000 or so clones, around 80% seen once. Source material: PBMCs. The source is a man aged 35 to 55 in good health and CMV-seropositive. CDR3s include the opening cysteine and the closing phenylalanine or tryptophan. Each record gives: V gene, D gene, J gene, clone size, CDR3 protein, CDR3 DNA. The D gene is left open where the match is weak. Only part of the rows carry a size: once, few, many, or a class if the clone is expanded.

TRBV5-5	.	TRBJ1-3	.	CASSLGGAGNTIYF	TGTGCCAGCAGCTTGGGGGGGGCTGGAAACACCATATATTTT
TRBV30	.	TRBJ2-2	.	CACGRNTGELFF	TGTGCCTGCGGGAGGAACACCGGGGAGCTGTTTTTT
TRBV7-9	.	TRBJ2-4	.	CASSSDIGQYF	TGTGCCAGCAGCTCTGACATTGGTCAGTATTTC
TRBV18	.	TRBJ1-1	once	CASSPTRENTEAFF	TGTGCCAGCTCGCCCACCAGGGAGAACACTGAAGCTTTCTTT
TRBV6-1	.	TRBJ2-7	once	CASSEALRQEYYEQYF	TGTGCCAGCAGTGAAGCGCTGCGACAGGAATACTACGAGCAGTACTTC
TRBV4-1	TRBD1	TRBJ2-2	.	CASRIGQGGTGELFF	TGCGCCAGCAGAATCGGACAGGGGGGGACCGGGGAGCTGTTTTTT
TRBV6-1	TRBD1	TRBJ1-1	.	CASSETGRNEAFF	TGTGCCAGCAGTGAGACAGGGCGGAATGAAGCTTTCTTT
TRBV4-1	TRBD2	TRBJ2-3	.	CASSHPTSGRADTQYF	TGCGCCAGCAGCCACCCAACTAGCGGGAGGGCTGATACGCAGTATTTT
TRBV10-3	.	TRBJ1-1	.	CAHGAQPNTEAFF	TGTGCCCACGGTGCACAGCCGAACACTGAAGCTTTCTTT
TRBV18	.	TRBJ2-6	.	CASSPLIAGVRFGANGLTF	TGTGCCAGCTCACCGTTAATTGCAGGGGTTAGGTTTGGGGCCAACGGCCTGACTTTC
TRBV5-1	.	TRBJ1-5	.	CASSFSVDQPQHF	TGCGCCAGCAGCTTCAGCGTTGATCAGCCCCAGCATTTT
TRBV28	.	TRBJ1-5	.	CASSFYPNQPQHF	TGTGCCAGCAGTTTCTACCCAAATCAGCCCCAGCATTTT
TRBV4-3	TRBD1	TRBJ1-2	.	CASSQEGTGGYGYTF	TGCGCCAGCAGCCAAGAGGGGACAGGGGGTTATGGCTACACCTTC
TRBV7-7	TRBD1	TRBJ2-5	.	CASRGQGIEETQYF	TGTGCCAGCCGGGGACAGGGGATTGAAGAGACCCAGTACTTC
TRBV9	.	TRBJ1-4	few	CASSVGAKSTRGYEKLFF	TGTGCCAGCAGCGTTGGGGCTAAATCGACCAGGGGATATGAAAAACTGTTTTTT
TRBV6-5	.	TRBJ2-5	.	CASSYRRGPQETQYF	TGTGCCAGCAGTTACCGGAGGGGGCCCCAAGAGACCCAGTACTTC
TRBV5-1	TRBD1	TRBJ2-3	.	CASTPGQGGADTQYF	TGCGCCAGCACACCCGGACAGGGTGGCGCAGATACGCAGTATTTT
TRBV2	.	TRBJ1-1	.	CASRNGQYMNTEAFF	TGTGCCAGCAGAAACGGACAGTACATGAACACTGAAGCTTTCTTT
TRBV5-1	TRBD2	TRBJ2-7	once	CASSERLARSEQYF	TGCGCCAGCAGCGAGAGACTAGCGAGGTCCGAGCAGTACTTC
TRBV28	.	TRBJ2-3	.	CASSLPQGAGTSTDTQYF	TGTGCCAGCAGTCTTCCCCAGGGCGCGGGGACTAGCACAGATACGCAGTATTTT
TRBV25-1	.	TRBJ2-7	.	CASSESQFYEQYF	TGTGCCAGCAGTGAATCACAGTTCTACGAGCAGTACTTC
TRBV4-2	.	TRBJ2-1	.	CASSLTSNEQFF	TGTGCCAGCAGCCTGACTAGCAATGAGCAGTTCTTC
TRBV10-3	.	TRBJ2-7	.	CAAQTSRSRYEQYF	TGTGCCGCCCAGACTAGTAGGAGTCGATACGAGCAGTACTTC
TRBV5-1	.	TRBJ2-5	.	CASSLWGGGQETQYF	TGCGCCAGCAGCTTGTGGGGAGGAGGGCAAGAGACCCAGTACTTC
TRBV13	.	TRBJ2-1	once	CASSPPRGDSLNNEQFF	TGTGCCAGCAGCCCACCCCGAGGAGACTCTCTCAACAATGAGCAGTTCTTC
TRBV5-4	TRBD2	TRBJ2-1	.	CASSLDRNGLASIGFF	TGTGCCAGCAGCTTGGATCGAAACGGACTAGCGAGCATAGGGTTCTTC
TRBV29-1	.	TRBJ2-1	.	CSVVPPTEQFF	TGCAGCGTTGTCCCCCCTACTGAGCAGTTCTTC
TRBV11-2	TRBD2	TRBJ2-7	.	CASSPGTSSYEQYF	TGTGCCAGCAGCCCCGGGACTAGCAGCTACGAGCAGTACTTC
TRBV18	.	TRBJ2-5	.	CASSPPAEPRGSQYF	TGTGCCAGCTCACCACCCGCAGAACCCCGGGGGTCCCAGTACTTC
TRBV19	.	TRBJ2-2	few	CASSMTRNEGTGELFF	TGTGCCAGTAGTATGACTCGGAACGAGGGCACCGGGGAGCTGTTTTTT
TRBV27	TRBD1	TRBJ2-7	.	CASSSGQGVYEQYF	TGTGCCAGCAGTTCGGGACAGGGGGTCTACGAGCAGTACTTC
TRBV2	.	TRBJ1-5	few	CASSERGTPNQPQHF	TGTGCCAGCAGTGAAAGGGGGACCCCCAATCAGCCCCAGCATTTT
TRBV10-3	.	TRBJ2-1	.	CASCGSSYNEQFF	TGTGCCTCCTGCGGGTCCTCCTACAATGAGCAGTTCTTC
TRBV2	TRBD1	TRBJ1-5	.	CASRGAGTAAQPQHF	TGTGCCAGCAGAGGAGCCGGGACAGCGGCTCAGCCCCAGCATTTT